One sample yielded the 23 T cell receptor beta chains listed below, sequenced in a study of T-cell memory formation after mild COVID-19. TCRdb passed the 5' RACE reads through MiXCR, listing each CDR3 protein once. The table has 540,000 or so distinct CDR3 sequences, approximately 20% seen once. The specimen was PBMCs or a T cell subset sorted from them (not recorded which). The receptors stem from an adult woman who had mild COVID-19 (a few samples of this study predate the infection). Cell type and time point are not known.

The chain recombines TRBV20-1 with TRBJ1-2, with TRBD1 matching over 8 bases. The CDR3 runs to 13 residues. The V and J ends lost 2 bases and 8 bases, in that order; junction bases with no gene match: 7. Germline V gives CDR1 DFQATT, CDR2 SNEGSKA (reference sequence). The CDR3 DNA reads as TGCAGTGCTAGATCAGACAGGGGTACCGGCTACACCTTC. Translation: CSARSDRGTGYTF.

This clonotype has ten or more counts. The V and J genes are TRBV7-9 and TRBJ2-7; D gene ambiguous. Germline V gene data show CDR1 as SEHNR and CDR2 as FQNEAQ (reference sequence). CDR3 size: 15 residues. Trimming shortened V by 2 bases and J by 6 bases, and 17 bases separated the two germline ends. The CDR3 DNA is TGTGCCAGCAGCTTATCGGTTTCTATGTCGGCCGAGCAGTACTTC. This gives the protein CASSLSVSMSAEQYF.

V gene TRBV28 combines with J gene TRBJ1-2; 8 bases map to TRBD1. With V trimmed by 6 bases and J by 7 bases, 10 bases remained unmatched. From germline, CDR1 is MDHEN and CDR2 SYDVKM. This CDR3 has 14 residues. CDR3 in amino acids: CASSHRATGVGYTF. The CDR3 DNA reads as TGTGCCAGCAGCCACCGAGCGACAGGGGTTGGCTACACCTTC.

There are a few counts of this clonotype. This chain connects TRBV4-2 to TRBJ2-3; the match to TRBD2 covers 9 bases. CDR3 length: 17 residues. Germline CDR1 reads LGHNA; CDR2 reads YNFKEQ. V lost 1 base to trimming and J lost 3 bases; unmatched junction nucleotides: 8. DNA of the CDR3: TGTGCCAGCAGCCAAGCGGTAGCGGGGGACGTAACAGATACGCAGTATTTT. As protein: CASSQAVAGDVTDTQYF.

This clonotype was observed many times. The chain is built from TRBV23-1 and TRBJ2-5; a possible D gene is TRBD2 (5 bases). TRBV23-1 is given ORF status, its function remaining uncertain. CDR3 length equals 17 residues. Between the trimmed V and J ends, which lost 5 bases and 5 bases, there was a span of 24 bases. This chain's CDR3 is CASSFPGGRSYGETQYF. The CDR3 coding sequence is TGCGCCAGCAGTTTCCCCGGAGGCCGGTCGTATGGGGAGACCCAGTACTTC.

This clonotype occurred many times. The V call is TRBV12-3 or TRBV12-4, the J call TRBJ2-2; D is tentatively TRBD1 or TRBD2 (5 bases each). V shed 3 bases and J shed 2 bases, with 10 bases lying between them. The CDR3 is 15 amino acids. The CDR3: CASSFWGINTGELFF. CDR3 bases: TGTGCCAGCAGTTTTTGGGGGATAAACACCGGGGAGCTGTTTTTT.

This chain uses TRBV20-1 with TRBJ2-7; 9 positions match TRBD2. The CDR3 consists of 13 residues. CDR1 and CDR2 from the germline V gene are DFQATT and SNEGSKA (reference sequence). CDR3 nucleotide sequence: TGCAGCACTACTAGACTAGCGGTCTGCGAGCAGTACTTC. Amino acid sequence: CSTTRLAVCEQYF.

The chain links TRBV11-3 to TRBJ2-1, with D possibly being TRBD2 (6 bases). Germline CDR1 SGHNT, CDR2 YENEEA. The CDR3 consists of 14 residues. Trimming took 0 bases from V and 5 from J, leaving 8 bases between them. CDR3 sequence reads: CASSLEWRDNEQFF. For the CDR3, the DNA is TGTGCCAGCAGCTTAGAGTGGAGGGACAATGAGCAGTTCTTC.

This clonotype was seen ten or more times. The rearrangement uses TRBV7-2 and TRBJ2-3; perhaps TRBD2 as D (6 bases). V was shortened by 1 base and J by 2 bases, with 10 bases between the two germline ends. The CDR3 has 15 residues. Germline V gene sequence: CDR1 SGHTA, CDR2 FQGNSA. CDR3 sequence reads: CASSLGTTLTDTQYF. The CDR3 DNA reads as TGTGCCAGCAGCTTAGGGACTACTCTCACAGATACGCAGTATTTT.

The chain recombines TRBV7-6 with TRBJ2-7, with 8 bases that match TRBD2. The CDR3 has 15 amino acids. The germline V gene encodes CDR1 SGHVS and CDR2 FNYEAQ. Germline trimming cut 5 bases from V and 5 bases from J; bases unmatched to any gene: 11. CDR3 amino acids: CASSVSGALGDEQYF. The DNA for the CDR3 is TGTGCCAGCAGCGTTAGCGGGGCGCTGGGGGACGAGCAGTACTTC.

The V call is TRBV2, the J call TRBJ2-2; 11 bases map to TRBD2. CDR3 size: 17 residues. V trimming: 5 bases; J trimming: 1 base; junction bases outside the gene matches: 6. The germline V gene encodes CDR1 SNHLY and CDR2 FYNNEI. Written as DNA, the CDR3 is TGTGCCAGCAGTTCCCTAGCGGGGGGCTTGAACACCGGGGAGCTGTTTTTT. This gives the protein CASSSLAGGLNTGELFF.

This clonotype was seen only a few times. The genes are TRBV6-2 or TRBV6-3 and TRBJ2-1, with 9 nucleotides matching TRBD2. The V and J ends lost 10 bases and 3 bases, in that order; junction bases with no gene match: 4. Per the germline V gene, CDR1 is MNHEY and CDR2 is SVGEGT. The CDR3 is 13 residues long. The CDR3 nucleotides read TGTGCCACCGGGACTAGCCTCTACAATGAGCAGTTCTTC. Its translation is CATGTSLYNEQFF.

This clonotype was seen more than once but under ten times. V is TRBV29-1 and J is TRBJ2-1; weak D call: TRBD2 (5 bases). This CDR3 comprises 12 residues. Germline CDR1 is SQVTM and CDR2 is ANQGSEA. The ends were cut back, 7 bases at V and 5 bases at J, with 12 bases in the middle. This CDR3 is CSAPPRDNEQFF. The CDR3 bases are TGCAGCGCTCCACCGAGGGACAATGAGCAGTTCTTC.

The rearrangement uses TRBV10-3 and TRBJ2-3; D is possibly TRBD2 (6 bases). V was pared by 7 bases and J by 2 bases, with 19 bases between. Germline lookup yields CDR1 ENHRY and CDR2 SYGVKD. The CDR3 is 16 amino acids. The DNA of the CDR3 is TGTGCCATCAACTACCCTAGGGACTCCTTCACAGATACGCAGTATTTT. It is translated as CAINYPRDSFTDTQYF.

This clonotype has a handful of counts. V and J are TRBV9 and TRBJ2-7; 10 nucleotides align to TRBD2. The CDR3 has 14 residues. Germline assignment: CDR1 SGDLS and CDR2 YYNGEE. V lost 4 bases, J lost 4 bases, and 5 bases stayed unmatched. Here the CDR3 DNA reads TGTGCCAGCAGCAAAAGCGGGGGGGCATACGAGCAGTACTTC. Translating gives CASSKSGGAYEQYF.

This clonotype was recorded a few times. The chain uses TRBV28 and TRBJ2-3; D is undetermined. Trimming removed 11 bases from V and 4 bases from J, with 10 bases in between. The germline V gene encodes CDR1 MDHEN and CDR2 SYDVKM. The CDR3 has 11 amino acids. The CDR3 spells CAVRWADTQYF. The CDR3 DNA reads TGTGCCGTTCGGTGGGCAGATACGCAGTATTTT.

Note on this clonotype: One end of the junction does not line up with germline, which may come from a read error. The chain joins TRBV4-1 to TRBJ1-2; a weak D match, TRBD1 (6 bases). The CDR3 is made up of 15 amino acids. Germline CDR1 and CDR2: MGHRA and YSYEKL. The CDR3 coding sequence is TGCGCCGGCAGCCATCCTCGCAGGGGAGGCTATGGCTACACCTTC. Its protein product is CAGSHPRRGGYGYTF.

This chain joins TRBV20-1 and TRBJ2-5; D uncertain. Germline V CDR1 and CDR2: DFQATT, SNEGSKA (reference sequence). The CDR3 runs to 14 residues. Trimming left V 1 base short and J 1 base short, with 10 bases between. CDR3 nucleotides: TGCAGTGCTAGAGCCGGAGTCCCCCAAGAGACCCAGTACTTC. It encodes CSARAGVPQETQYF.

There are a few counts of this clonotype. This sequence joins TRBV5-1 and TRBJ1-1, with TRBD1 matching 8 bases. The CDR3 is made up of 15 amino acids. The V gene end was trimmed by 5 bases and the J gene end by 5 bases; junction bases not matched to a gene: 11. Germline values: CDR1 SGHRS, CDR2 YFSETQ. The CDR3, as DNA: TGCGCCAGCAGGTTCGTCCAGGGGGCGCATACTGAAGCTTTCTTT. It translates to CASRFVQGAHTEAFF.

This chain joins TRBV12-3 or TRBV12-4 and TRBJ1-2, with no clear D. This CDR3 contains 13 residues. Trimming left V 5 bases short and J 0 bases short, with 7 bases between. The CDR3 bases are TGTGCCAGCAGTCCAGCTGCTAACTATGGCTACACCTTC. Its protein product is CASSPAANYGYTF.

This clonotype was recorded a few times. Mismatch with germline at one junction end may stem from a read error. The chain couples TRBV10-3 to TRBJ2-7; the D gene is possibly TRBD2 (6 bases). The CDR3 spans 13 residues. Germline CDR1 and CDR2: ENHRY and SYGVKD. Written as DNA, the CDR3 is TGTGCCATCAGTGAGAGCCCGGGACTCCTCGCCCTATTC. This encodes CAISESPGLLALF.

The J gene is TRBJ2-3, the V gene TRBV5-1; D may be TRBD1 (6 bases). The germline V and J ends were trimmed by 5 bases and 3 bases, with 16 bases remaining between them. CDR3 size: 15 residues. In germline, CDR1 is SGHRS, CDR2 YFSETQ. The CDR3 DNA follows: TGCGCCAGCAGGATAGCAGGGGATCGAACAGATACGCAGTATTTT. Translation gives CASRIAGDRTDTQYF.

The chain has TRBV9 and TRBJ1-3; 7 bases map to TRBD1. The CDR3 is 15 amino acids. The V segment lost 4 bases and the J segment 0 bases; nucleotides outside the gene matches: 4. Per the germline V gene, CDR1 is SGDLS and CDR2 is YYNGEE. The CDR3 coding sequence is TGTGCCAGCAGCTTCGACAGGGACTCTGGAAACACCATATATTTT. The encoded protein is CASSFDRDSGNTIYF.